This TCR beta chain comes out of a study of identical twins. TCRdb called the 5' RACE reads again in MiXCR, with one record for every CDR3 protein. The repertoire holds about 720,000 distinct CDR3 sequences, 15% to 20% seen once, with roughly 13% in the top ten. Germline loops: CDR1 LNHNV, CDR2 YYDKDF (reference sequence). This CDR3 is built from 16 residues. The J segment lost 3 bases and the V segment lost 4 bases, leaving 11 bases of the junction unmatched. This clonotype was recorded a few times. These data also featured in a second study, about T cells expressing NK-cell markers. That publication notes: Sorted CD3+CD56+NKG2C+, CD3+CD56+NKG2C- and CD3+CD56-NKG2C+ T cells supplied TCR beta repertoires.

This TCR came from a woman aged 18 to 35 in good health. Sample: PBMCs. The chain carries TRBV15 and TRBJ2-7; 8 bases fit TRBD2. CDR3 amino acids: CATSKGEREFLYEQYF. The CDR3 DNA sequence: TGTGCCACCAGCAAGGGGGAGCGGGAGTTCCTCTACGAGCAGTACTTC.